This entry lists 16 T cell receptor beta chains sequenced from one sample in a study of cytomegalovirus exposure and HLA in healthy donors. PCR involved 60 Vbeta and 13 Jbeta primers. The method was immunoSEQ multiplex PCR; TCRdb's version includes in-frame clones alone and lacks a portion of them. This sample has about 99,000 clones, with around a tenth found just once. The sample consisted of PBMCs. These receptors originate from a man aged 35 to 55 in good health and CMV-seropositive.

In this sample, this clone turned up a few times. CDR3 loop: CASSTDRAYEQYF. CDR3 coding DNA: TGTGCCAGCAGCACGGACAGAGCCTACGAGCAGTACTTC. The V call is TRBV7-2, the J call TRBJ2-7; maybe TRBD1 (6 bases). V lost 5 bases, J lost 2 bases, and 10 bases lay in between. The length of the CDR3 is 13 residues. Per the germline V gene, CDR1 is SGHTA and CDR2 is FQGNSA.

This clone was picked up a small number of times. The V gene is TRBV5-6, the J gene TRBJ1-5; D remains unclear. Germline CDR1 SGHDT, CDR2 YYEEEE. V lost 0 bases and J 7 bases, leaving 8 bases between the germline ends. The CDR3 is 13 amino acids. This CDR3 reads CASSLGGEQPQHF. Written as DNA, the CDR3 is TGTGCCAGCAGCTTGGGGGGAGAGCAGCCCCAGCATTTT.

CDR3 DNA: TGTGCCAGCAGCTTGGAGACTAGCGGGAGGGCCATGACCTACGAGCAGTACTTC. Encoded protein: CASSLETSGRAMTYEQYF. The V and J genes are TRBV5-6 and TRBJ2-7; 14 bases are shared with TRBD2. The germline CDR1 and CDR2 sequences are SGHDT and YYEEEE. This CDR3 contains 18 residues. With 0 bases clipped from V and 2 bases from J, the junction kept 7 bases outside the gene matches.

The CDR3 bases are TGTGCCAGCAGCTTCGGCGGCCCCTACGAGCAGTACTTC. This sequence encodes CASSFGGPYEQYF. This rearrangement joins TRBV11-3 to TRBJ2-7; D not resolved. Trimming took off 3 bases at V and 2 bases at J, with 8 bases between the two ends. CDR1 and CDR2 (germline): SGHNT, YENEEA. This CDR3 region has 13 residues.

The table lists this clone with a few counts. The CDR3 region is CATEAVGKNIQYF. Written as DNA, the CDR3 is TGTGCCACCGAGGCAGTAGGCAAAAACATTCAGTACTTC. The V call is TRBV15, the J call TRBJ2-4, with D unclear. The CDR3 contains 13 residues. V was shortened by 8 bases and J by 3 bases, with 11 bases between the two germline ends. Germline CDR1 is LNHNV and CDR2 is YYDKDF (reference sequence).

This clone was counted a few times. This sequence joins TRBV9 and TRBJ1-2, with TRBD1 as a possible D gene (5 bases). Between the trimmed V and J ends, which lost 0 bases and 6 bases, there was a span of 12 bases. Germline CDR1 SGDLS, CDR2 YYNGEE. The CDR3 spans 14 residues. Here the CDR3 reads CASSVGAGLDGYTF. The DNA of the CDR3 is TGTGCCAGCAGCGTAGGTGCAGGGCTCGATGGCTACACCTTC.

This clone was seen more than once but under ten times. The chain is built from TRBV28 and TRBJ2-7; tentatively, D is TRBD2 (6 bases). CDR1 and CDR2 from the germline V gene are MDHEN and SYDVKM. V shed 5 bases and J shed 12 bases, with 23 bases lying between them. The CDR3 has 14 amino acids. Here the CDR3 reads CASSRWEAARVGYF. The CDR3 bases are TGTGCCAGCAGTCGATGGGAGGCGGCCCGGGTAGGGTACTTC.

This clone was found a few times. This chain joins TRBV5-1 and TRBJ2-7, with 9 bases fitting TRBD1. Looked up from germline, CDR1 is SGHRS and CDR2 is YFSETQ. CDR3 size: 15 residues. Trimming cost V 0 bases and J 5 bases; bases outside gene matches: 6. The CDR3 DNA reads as TGCGCCAGCAGCTTGGGGGGGACAGGGCGGAACGAGCAGTACTTC. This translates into CASSLGGTGRNEQYF. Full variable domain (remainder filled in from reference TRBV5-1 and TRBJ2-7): KAGVTQTPRYLIKTRGQQVTLSCSPISGHRSVSWYQQTPGQGLQFLFEYFSETQRNKGNFPGRFSGRQFSNSRSEMNVSTLELGDSALYLCASSLGGTGRNEQYFGPGTRLTVT.

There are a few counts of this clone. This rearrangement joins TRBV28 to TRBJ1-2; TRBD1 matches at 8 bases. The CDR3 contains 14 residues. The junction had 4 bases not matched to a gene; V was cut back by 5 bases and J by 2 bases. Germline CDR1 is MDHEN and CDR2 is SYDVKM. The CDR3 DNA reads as TGTGCCAGCAGTCCAAGACAGGGGAACTATGGCTACACCTTC. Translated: CASSPRQGNYGYTF.

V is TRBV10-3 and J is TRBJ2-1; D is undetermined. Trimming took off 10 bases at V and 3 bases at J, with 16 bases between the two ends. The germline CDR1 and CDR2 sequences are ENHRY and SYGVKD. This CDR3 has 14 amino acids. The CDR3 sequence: CATARTGLYNEQFF. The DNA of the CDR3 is TGTGCCACCGCCCGCACTGGGCTCTACAATGAGCAGTTCTTC.

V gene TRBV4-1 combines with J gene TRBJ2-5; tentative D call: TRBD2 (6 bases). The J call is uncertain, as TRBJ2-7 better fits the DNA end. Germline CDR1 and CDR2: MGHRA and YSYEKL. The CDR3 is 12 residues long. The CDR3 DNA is TGCGCCAGCAGCCCGGGACTCCCCGAGCAGTACTTC. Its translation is CASSPGLPEQYF.

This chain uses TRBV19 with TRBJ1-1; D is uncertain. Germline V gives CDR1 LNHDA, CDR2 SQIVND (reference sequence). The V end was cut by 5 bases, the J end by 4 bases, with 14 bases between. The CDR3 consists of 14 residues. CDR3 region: CASSPDSMGTEAFF. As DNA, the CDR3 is TGTGCCAGTAGTCCTGACTCGATGGGCACTGAAGCTTTCTTT.

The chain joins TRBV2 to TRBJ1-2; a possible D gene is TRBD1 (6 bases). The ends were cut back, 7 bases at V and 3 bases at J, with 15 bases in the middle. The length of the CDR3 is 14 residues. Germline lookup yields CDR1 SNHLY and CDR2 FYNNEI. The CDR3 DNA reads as TGTGCCAGCAACACAGGGAGGGGTGACTATGGCTACACCTTC. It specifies CASNTGRGDYGYTF.

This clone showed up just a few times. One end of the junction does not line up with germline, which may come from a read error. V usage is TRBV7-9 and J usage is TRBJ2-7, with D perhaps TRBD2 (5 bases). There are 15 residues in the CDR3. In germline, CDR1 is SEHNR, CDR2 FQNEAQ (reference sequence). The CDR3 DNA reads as TGTGCCAGCAGCTTACCGGGATCCGGATCCTACGAGCAGTGCTTC. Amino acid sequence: CASSLPGSGSYEQCF.

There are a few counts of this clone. CDR3 region: CASSPTGDWTEAFF. CDR3 DNA sequence: TGTGCCAGCAGTCCCACAGGGGATTGGACTGAAGCTTTCTTT. The J gene is TRBJ1-1, the V gene TRBV6-1; 7 positions agree with TRBD1. Germline trimming cut 5 bases from V and 5 bases from J; bases unmatched to any gene: 8. The CDR3 spans 14 residues. CDR1 and CDR2 (germline): MNHNS, SASEGT.

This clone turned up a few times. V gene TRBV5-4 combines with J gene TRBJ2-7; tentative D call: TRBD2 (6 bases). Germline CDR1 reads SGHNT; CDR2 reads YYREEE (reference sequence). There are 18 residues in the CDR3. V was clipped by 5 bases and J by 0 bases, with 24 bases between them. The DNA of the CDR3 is TGTGCCAGCAGATCTATCGGGGCTAGCGAGTCGAACTCCTACGAGCAGTACTTC. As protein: CASRSIGASESNSYEQYF.